A single sample gave rise to the 29 T cell receptor beta chains below, sequenced in a study of blood T cell repertoires in COVID-19. This table comes from immunoSEQ multiplex PCR, and its TCRdb copy is limited to in-frame clones, with some not included. The data contain under 150,000 clones, around 80% of them seen just once; the ten biggest clones take up 1.5% to 2%. The sample consisted of peripheral blood. These receptors were collected from a man aged 70 or older with acute or convalescent COVID-19.

A single count supports this clone. The V and J genes are TRBV7-3 and TRBJ2-1; D possibly corresponds to TRBD2 (7 bases). Trimming shortened V by 1 base and J by 5 bases, and 12 bases separated the two germline ends. This CDR3 is 15 amino acids long. Germline assignment: CDR1 SGHTA and CDR2 FQGTGA. This chain's CDR3 is CASSLSGGPNNEQFF. DNA for the CDR3: TGTGCCAGCAGCTTAAGCGGGGGCCCTAACAATGAGCAGTTCTTC.

The chain employs TRBV19 and TRBJ2-7; TRBD1 matches 7 bases. The ends lost 5 bases at V and 2 bases at J; junction bases unmatched: 6. Germline loops: CDR1 LNHDA, CDR2 SQIVND (reference sequence). CDR3 size: 14 residues. This chain's CDR3 is CASSSGQAPYEQYF. CDR3 in DNA: TGTGCCAGTAGTTCCGGACAGGCCCCCTACGAGCAGTACTTC.

In this sample, this clone turned up a few times. This sequence joins TRBV7-2 and TRBJ1-1, with 7 nucleotides matching TRBD1. Germline V CDR1 and CDR2: SGHTA, FQGNSA. V trimming: 2 bases; J trimming: 5 bases; junction bases outside the gene matches: 5. This CDR3 is 14 amino acids long. The CDR3 bases are TGTGCCAGCAGCTTAAGGGGGCTCAGGACTGAAGCTTTCTTT. Protein sequence: CASSLRGLRTEAFF.

The sample holds one count of this clone. The chain combines TRBV3-1 (or the pseudogene TRBV3-2) with TRBJ2-3, with a weak D call TRBD2 (6 bases). The CDR3 loop spans 15 amino acids. The ends were cut back, 1 base at V and 0 bases at J, with 8 bases in the middle. CDR1 is LGHDT, CDR2 YNNKEL, per germline (reference sequence). The CDR3 protein is CASSQVAGSTDTQYF. The DNA for the CDR3 is TGTGCCAGCAGCCAAGTGGCGGGGAGCACAGATACGCAGTATTTT.

The rearrangement joins TRBV7-9 to TRBJ1-1, with D possibly being TRBD1 (5 bases). Trimming cost V 5 bases and J 5 bases, with 12 bases left between them. Germline V CDR1 and CDR2: SEHNR, FQNEAQ (reference sequence). This CDR3 is 13 amino acids long. The CDR3 region is CASSQAGRTEAFF. The CDR3 DNA reads as TGTGCCAGCAGCCAAGCAGGGAGGACTGAAGCTTTCTTT.

The gene calls are TRBV12-3 or TRBV12-4 and TRBJ1-1; 7 bases are shared with TRBD1. V lost 4 bases to trimming and J lost 4 bases; unmatched junction nucleotides: 3. This CDR3 region has 13 residues. CDR3: CASSSTGFTEAFF. In DNA, the CDR3 is TGTGCCAGCAGTTCGACAGGGTTCACTGAAGCTTTCTTT.

CDR3 coding DNA: TGTGCCAGCAGCTTTTCCAGGGCCCTCTCCTACGAGCAGTACTTC. Its protein product is CASSFSRALSYEQYF. V gene TRBV7-2 combines with J gene TRBJ2-7; D may be TRBD1 (5 bases). This CDR3 is built from 15 residues. Between the trimmed V and J ends, which lost 3 bases and 0 bases, there was a span of 12 bases. Looked up from germline, CDR1 is SGHTA and CDR2 is FQGNSA.

The rearrangement joins TRBV3-1 (or the pseudogene TRBV3-2) to TRBJ1-4; D is possibly TRBD1 (6 bases). The germline gives CDR1 LGHDT, CDR2 YNNKEL (reference sequence). The CDR3 has 15 amino acids. With 6 bases removed from V and 5 bases from J, the gap between germline ends came to 16 bases. CDR3 in amino acids: CASSTSQGYNEKLFF. DNA of the CDR3: TGTGCCAGCAGTACCTCGCAGGGGTACAATGAAAAACTGTTTTTT.

The CDR3 is CSAHRGGLTDTQYF. The CDR3, as DNA: TGCAGCGCCCATAGGGGGGGACTCACAGATACGCAGTATTTT. This rearrangement joins TRBV29-1 to TRBJ2-3; TRBD2 is a possible D gene (7 bases). The V end was cut by 7 bases, the J end by 2 bases, with 16 bases between. The CDR3 length is 14 residues. Germline lookup yields CDR1 SQVTM and CDR2 ANQGSEA.

The V call is TRBV2, the J call TRBJ2-7; 10 positions match TRBD1. After removal of 4 bases from V and 3 bases from J, the junction contained 0 bases not matched to a gene. The length of the CDR3 is 13 residues. Germline V gives CDR1 SNHLY, CDR2 FYNNEI. As DNA, the CDR3 is TGTGCCAGCAGTGGGGACAGGGGCTACGAGCAGTACTTC. This sequence encodes CASSGDRGYEQYF.

The chain combines TRBV29-1 with TRBJ2-1; D possibly corresponds to TRBD1 (6 bases). Germline lookup yields CDR1 SQVTM and CDR2 ANQGSEA. Trimming took 7 bases from V and 10 from J, leaving 20 bases between them. This CDR3 region has 13 residues. The CDR3, as DNA: TGCAGCGAGGGGCAGGGGCCCACGCGGGAGCAGTTCTTC. It yields the protein CSEGQGPTREQFF.

J is TRBJ2-5 and V is TRBV18, with 9 nucleotides matching TRBD1. This CDR3 region has 14 residues. In germline, CDR1 is KGHSH, CDR2 LQKENI. The ends lost 3 bases at V and 4 bases at J; junction bases unmatched: 3. The CDR3 spells CASSPGQGRETQYF. CDR3 coding DNA: TGTGCCAGCTCACCGGGACAGGGCAGAGAGACCCAGTACTTC. The full variable domain, with the rest looked up from reference TRBV18 and TRBJ2-5, is NAGVMQNPRHLVRRRGQEARLRCSPMKGHSHVYWYRQLPEEGLKFMVYLQKENIIDESGMPKERFSAEFPKEGPSILRIQQVVRGDSAAYFCASSPGQGRETQYFGPGTRLLVL.

V gene TRBV7-2 combines with J gene TRBJ1-3; D ambiguous. Germline V CDR1 and CDR2: SGHTA, FQGNSA. This CDR3 has 14 residues. With 1 base removed from V and 9 bases from J, the gap between germline ends came to 13 bases. Written as DNA, the CDR3 is TGTGCCAGCAGCTTAGATCAGGTTCTCTCCACCATATATTTT. As protein: CASSLDQVLSTIYF. The whole variable domain, remainder taken from reference TRBV7-2 and TRBJ1-3, is GAGVSQSPSNKVTEKGKDVELRCDPISGHTALYWYRQSLGQGLEFLIYFQGNSAPDKSGLPSDRFSAERTGGSVSTLTIQRTQQEDSAVYLCASSLDQVLSTIYFGEGSWLTVV.

This clone has a handful of counts. The genes are TRBV7-9 and TRBJ1-2, with D perhaps matching TRBD1 (6 bases). The V end lost 2 bases, the J end lost 3 bases, and 10 bases lay between the germline ends. Germline V gene lookup returns CDR1 SEHNR and CDR2 FQNEAQ (reference sequence). The CDR3 has 14 amino acids. DNA of the CDR3: TGTGCCAGCAGCTTACAGGGGCTTGACTATGGCTACACCTTC. This codes for CASSLQGLDYGYTF. The full variable domain, in which reference TRBV7-9 and TRBJ1-2 provide the parts outside the CDR3, is DTGVSQNPRHKITKRGQNVTFRCDPISEHNRLYWYRQTLGQGPEFLTYFQNEAQLEKSRLLSDRFSAERPKGSFSTLEIQRTEQGDSAMYLCASSLQGLDYGYTFGSGTRLTVV.

The chain recombines TRBV19 with TRBJ1-2, with unresolved D. Germline CDR1 and CDR2: LNHDA and SQIVND (reference sequence). Deletions cut 2 bases from V and 8 bases from J, with 12 bases between. CDR3 size: 13 residues. The CDR3 DNA sequence: TGTGCCAGTAGTATATCCAGAAGCGGCGGCTACACCTTC. Its translation: CASSISRSGGYTF. The full variable domain, its missing parts supplied by reference TRBV19 and TRBJ1-2, is DGGITQSPKYLFRKEGQNVTLSCEQNLNHDAMYWYRQDPGQGLRLIYYSQIVNDFQKGDIAEGYSVSREKKESFPLTVTSAQKNPTAFYLCASSISRSGGYTFGSGTRLTVV.

This chain uses TRBV5-6 with TRBJ1-2, with 11 positions matching TRBD1. V gave up 4 bases and J gave up 7 bases; unmatched junction bases: 3. Germline V gene lookup returns CDR1 SGHDT and CDR2 YYEEEE. This CDR3 spans 13 amino acids. The CDR3 DNA sequence: TGTGCCAGCAGCCCGGACAGGGGGCTTGGCTACACCTTC. Amino acids: CASSPDRGLGYTF.

This chain joins TRBV6-2 or TRBV6-3 and TRBJ2-5; 7 bases agree with TRBD2. Germline lookup yields CDR1 MNHEY and CDR2 SVGEGT. This CDR3 has 14 amino acids. The V gene end was trimmed by 2 bases and the J gene end by 5 bases; junction bases not matched to a gene: 5. The CDR3: CASSYVQRGETQYF. The CDR3 DNA follows: TGTGCCAGCAGTTACGTCCAGCGGGGCGAGACCCAGTACTTC.

This chain joins TRBV7-9 and TRBJ1-2; TRBD1 matches 10 bases. The CDR3 covers 17 residues. Germline V gives CDR1 SEHNR, CDR2 FQNEAQ (reference sequence). The trim removed 4 bases at V and 1 base at J, leaving 9 bases unmatched. The DNA for the CDR3 is TGTGCCAGCAGCTCTTCCGCGACAGGGGGCTTTAACTATGGCTACACCTTC. It encodes CASSSSATGGFNYGYTF.

The chain joins TRBV11-2 to TRBJ2-1; a possible D gene is TRBD1 (6 bases). Germline CDR1 SGHAT, CDR2 FQNNGV. This CDR3 is built from 13 residues. Trimming stripped 4 bases from V and 9 bases from J, with 13 bases between. The CDR3 DNA follows: TGTGCCAGCAGCTCAGAAACAGGGTCTGAGCAGTTCTTC. It specifies CASSSETGSEQFF.

The genes are TRBV4-1 and TRBJ1-2, with 9 bases aligning to TRBD1. V lost 0 bases to trimming and J lost 4 bases; unmatched junction nucleotides: 6. Per germline, CDR1 MGHRA and CDR2 YSYEKL. This CDR3 has 16 amino acids. The CDR3 DNA is TGCGCCAGCAGCCAAGAGCCGACAGGGGGAGGCTATGGCTACACCTTC. Its translation: CASSQEPTGGGYGYTF.

The rearrangement links TRBV3-1 (or the pseudogene TRBV3-2) to TRBJ2-5, with no clear D. CDR3 length equals 15 residues. CDR1 LGHDT and CDR2 YNNKEL come from the germline V gene (reference sequence). Trimming left V 0 bases short and J 2 bases short, with 10 bases between. CDR3 region: CASSQEGALQETQYF. The CDR3 DNA is TGTGCCAGCAGCCAAGAGGGCGCCCTTCAAGAGACCCAGTACTTC.

This chain uses TRBV11-2 with TRBJ2-1, with D perhaps TRBD2 (6 bases). Germline loops: CDR1 SGHAT, CDR2 FQNNGV. The CDR3 length is 15 residues. The ends were cut back, 3 bases at V and 6 bases at J, with 15 bases in the middle. The CDR3 loop is CASSFMRRASNEQFF. The CDR3 DNA reads as TGTGCCAGCAGCTTTATGAGGAGGGCGAGCAATGAGCAGTTCTTC. The variable domain in full, with the rest retrieved from reference TRBV11-2 and TRBJ2-1, is EAGVAQSPRYKIIEKRQSVAFWCNPISGHATLYWYQQILGQGPKLLIQFQNNGVVDDSQLPKDRFSAERLKGVDSTLKIQPAKLEDSAVYLCASSFMRRASNEQFFGPGTRLTVL.

V is TRBV6-1 and J is TRBJ2-5, with TRBD1 matching over 8 bases. This CDR3 comprises 15 residues. V lost 1 base and J lost 5; bases outside the gene matches: 6. From germline, CDR1 is MNHNS and CDR2 SASEGT. This chain's CDR3 is CASSEGTGRRETQYF. The CDR3 nucleotides read TGTGCCAGCAGTGAAGGGACAGGGAGGCGGGAGACCCAGTACTTC.

This clone was observed a single time. V gene TRBV7-9 combines with J gene TRBJ1-4; no firm D call. Germline CDR1 and CDR2: SEHNR and FQNEAQ (reference sequence). The CDR3 has 14 residues. V lost 1 base to trimming and J lost 8 bases, with 11 bases between them. The CDR3 bases are TGTGCCAGCAGCTTAGGACGGGTGTCGGAAAAACTGTTTTTT. It specifies CASSLGRVSEKLFF. The full variable domain, its missing parts supplied by reference TRBV7-9 and TRBJ1-4, is DTGVSQNPRHKITKRGQNVTFRCDPISEHNRLYWYRQTLGQGPEFLTYFQNEAQLEKSRLLSDRFSAERPKGSFSTLEIQRTEQGDSAMYLCASSLGRVSEKLFFGSGTQLSVL.

V is TRBV6-2 or TRBV6-3 and J is TRBJ2-1; 10 bases are a match to TRBD2. CDR3 size: 16 residues. Per the germline V gene, CDR1 is MNHEY and CDR2 is SVGEGT. The J segment lost 7 bases and the V segment lost 5 bases, leaving 11 bases of the junction unmatched. In DNA, the CDR3 is TGTGCCAGCAGTACCTGGACTAGCGGAACGGTGAATGAGCAGTTCTTC. This translates into CASSTWTSGTVNEQFF.

This clone was picked up one time. The gene calls are TRBV7-2 and TRBJ2-3, with 9 positions matching TRBD2. With V trimmed by 5 bases and J by 1 base, 4 bases remained unmatched. This CDR3 contains 15 residues. The germline V gene has CDR1 SGHTA and CDR2 FQGNSA. CDR3: CASSPKRGGTDTQYF. DNA for the CDR3: TGTGCCAGCAGCCCGAAGCGGGGGGGCACAGATACGCAGTATTTT.

The CDR3 is CASSKDTRRRETQYF. The CDR3 DNA reads as TGTGCCAGCAGCAAGGACACCCGACGAAGGGAGACCCAGTACTTC. The rearrangement links TRBV11-2 to TRBJ2-5; possible D gene TRBD1, 5 bases. V was shortened by 5 bases and J by 5 bases, with 18 bases between the two germline ends. Germline V CDR1 and CDR2: SGHAT, FQNNGV. CDR3 size: 15 residues.

This chain joins TRBV7-2 and TRBJ2-1; D possibly corresponds to TRBD2 (5 bases). Germline-derived CDR1 and CDR2 are SGHTA and FQGNSA. CDR3 size: 16 residues. V shed 5 bases and J shed 8 bases, with 22 bases lying between them. The CDR3 loop reads CASSAYRTGSRDEQFF. The DNA of the CDR3 is TGTGCCAGCAGCGCTTACCGGACGGGGAGTAGGGATGAGCAGTTCTTC.

The CDR3 protein is CASKPIGTGGNEQYF. The DNA for the CDR3 is TGTGCCAGCAAGCCCATAGGGACAGGGGGCAACGAGCAGTACTTC. The rearrangement joins TRBV2 to TRBJ2-7, with 12 bases fitting TRBD1. The CDR3 is made up of 15 amino acids. Germline CDR1 is SNHLY and CDR2 is FYNNEI. The J segment lost 5 bases and the V segment lost 7 bases, leaving 9 bases of the junction unmatched.